Below are 6 T cell receptor beta chains sequenced from a single sample in a study of radiation and T cells in renal cell carcinoma. Time point described: baseline pretreatment blood. Treatment here: 15 Gy SBRT to primary tumor, nephrectomy 4 weeks later. Repertoires were generated with immunoSEQ multiplex PCR, while TCRdb's copy carries only in-frame clones and drops some. In the table there are about 49,000 clones, about 80% of which are singletons. The material was blood, obtained from a patient whose treatment included radiotherapy and nephrectomy. Source of these receptors: a woman aged 70-85 years with renal cell carcinoma.

This chain links TRBV19 with TRBJ2-2, with a tentative D call TRBD1 (6 bases). CDR1 LNHDA and CDR2 SQIVND come from the germline V gene (reference sequence). This CDR3 has 14 amino acids. Trimming cost V 5 bases and J 8 bases, with 15 bases left between them. The CDR3 spells CASSLDPGAGELFF. CDR3 nucleotide sequence: TGTGCCAGTAGTCTCGACCCAGGGGCTGGGGAGCTGTTTTTT.

In its sample, this clone was seen once. The chain has TRBV28 and TRBJ1-5, with a weak D call TRBD1 (6 bases). V was pared by 3 bases and J by 4 bases, with 16 bases between. The CDR3 is 16 amino acids. CDR1 is MDHEN, CDR2 SYDVKM, per germline. In DNA form, the CDR3 reads TGTGCCAGCAGTTTCTACAGGGAAGGAATTAATCAGCCCCAGCATTTT. Translating it yields CASSFYREGINQPQHF.

This clone was counted only a few times. This chain joins TRBV9 and TRBJ1-1, with D perhaps TRBD1 (5 bases). The CDR3 contains 14 residues. Germline CDR1 and CDR2: SGDLS and YYNGEE. V was clipped by 2 bases and J by 1 base, with 9 bases between them. The CDR3 nucleotides are TGTGCCAGCAGCGTGCGGGGCTCGAACACTGAAGCTTTCTTT. Residues: CASSVRGSNTEAFF.

The gene calls are TRBV27 and TRBJ1-5; D uncertain. The CDR3 has 14 amino acids. V shed 8 bases and J shed 7 bases, with 18 bases lying between them. Per the germline V gene, CDR1 is MNHEY and CDR2 is SMNVEV (reference sequence). The CDR3 loop is CASQLAGAGQPQHF. The CDR3 nucleotides read TGTGCCAGCCAATTAGCAGGTGCGGGCCAGCCCCAGCATTTT.

The rearrangement links TRBV4-2 to TRBJ1-5, with 11 nucleotides matching TRBD1. The CDR3 totals 16 residues. V shed 1 base, J shed 6 bases, and the junction held 5 bases outside the gene matches. The germline V gene has CDR1 LGHNA and CDR2 YNFKEQ. The CDR3 sequence is CASSQGGTGGSQPQHF. The DNA of the CDR3 is TGTGCCAGCAGCCAAGGCGGGACAGGGGGAAGTCAGCCCCAGCATTTT.

The chain is built from TRBV5-4 and TRBJ2-3; possible D gene TRBD1, 5 bases. The CDR3 covers 14 residues. The germline V and J ends were trimmed by 4 bases and 0 bases, with 9 bases remaining between them. Germline CDR1 and CDR2: SGHNT and YYREEE (reference sequence). The CDR3 reads CASSDQGSTDTQYF. DNA for the CDR3: TGTGCCAGCAGCGATCAGGGTAGCACAGATACGCAGTATTTT.